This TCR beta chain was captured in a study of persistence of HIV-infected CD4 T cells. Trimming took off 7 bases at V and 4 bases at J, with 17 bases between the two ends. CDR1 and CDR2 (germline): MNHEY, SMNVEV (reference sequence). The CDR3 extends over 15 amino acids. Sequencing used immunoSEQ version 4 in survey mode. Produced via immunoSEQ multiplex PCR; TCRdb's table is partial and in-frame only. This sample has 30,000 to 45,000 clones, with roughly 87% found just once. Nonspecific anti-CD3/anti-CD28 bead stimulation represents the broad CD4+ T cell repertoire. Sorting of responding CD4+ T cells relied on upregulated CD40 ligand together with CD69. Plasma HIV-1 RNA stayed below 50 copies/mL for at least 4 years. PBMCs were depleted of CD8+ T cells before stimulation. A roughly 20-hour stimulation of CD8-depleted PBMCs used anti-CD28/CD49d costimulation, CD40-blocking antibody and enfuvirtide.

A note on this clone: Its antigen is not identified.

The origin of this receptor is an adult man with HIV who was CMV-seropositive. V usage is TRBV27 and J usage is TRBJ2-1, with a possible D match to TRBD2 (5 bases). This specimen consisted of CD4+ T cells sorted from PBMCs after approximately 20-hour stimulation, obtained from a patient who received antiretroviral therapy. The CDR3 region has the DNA TGTGCCAGCACCGATGGACTTCCATTTTACAATGAGCAGTTCTTC. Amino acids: CASTDGLPFYNEQFF.